This T cell receptor (beta chain) was observed in a study of blood T cell repertoires in COVID-19. Study overall: Sources were T cells, B-cell-depleted T cells, or PBMCs; the material itself was cDNA or gDNA.

Germline CDR1 is SGHTA and CDR2 is FQGTGA. The CDR3 is 15 amino acids. The junction had 6 bases not matched to a gene; V was cut back by 5 bases and J by 5 bases. Across 20 to 25 US areas, participants ranged in age from roughly 18 to 89 years. TCRdb keeps only in-frame clones here, not all; method: immunoSEQ multiplex PCR. Here the sample spans hundreds of thousands of clones, about 89% being singletons. Material for sequencing was PBMCs or T cells enriched from blood (not recorded which). V gene TRBV7-3 combines with J gene TRBJ2-1, with 10 bases identical to TRBD2. This TCR was sampled from a man between 40 and 49 years old who had recovered from COVID-19. The CDR3 DNA reads TGTGCCAGCAGCACCACTAGCGGGGCACACAATGAGCAGTTCTTC. Amino acids: CASSTTSGAHNEQFF.